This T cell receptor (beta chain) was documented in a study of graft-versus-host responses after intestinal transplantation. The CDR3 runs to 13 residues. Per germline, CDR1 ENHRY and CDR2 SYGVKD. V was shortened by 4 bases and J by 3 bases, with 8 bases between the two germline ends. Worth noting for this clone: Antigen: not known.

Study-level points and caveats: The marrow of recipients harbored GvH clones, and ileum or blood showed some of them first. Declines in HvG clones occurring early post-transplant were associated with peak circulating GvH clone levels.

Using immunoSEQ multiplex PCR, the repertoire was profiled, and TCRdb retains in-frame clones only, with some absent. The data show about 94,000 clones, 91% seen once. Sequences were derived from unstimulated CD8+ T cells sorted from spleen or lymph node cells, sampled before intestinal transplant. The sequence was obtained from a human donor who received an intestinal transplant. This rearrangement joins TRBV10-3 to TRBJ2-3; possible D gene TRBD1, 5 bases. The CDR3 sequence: CAISATETDTQYF. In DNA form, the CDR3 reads TGTGCCATCAGTGCGACAGAGACAGATACGCAGTATTTT.